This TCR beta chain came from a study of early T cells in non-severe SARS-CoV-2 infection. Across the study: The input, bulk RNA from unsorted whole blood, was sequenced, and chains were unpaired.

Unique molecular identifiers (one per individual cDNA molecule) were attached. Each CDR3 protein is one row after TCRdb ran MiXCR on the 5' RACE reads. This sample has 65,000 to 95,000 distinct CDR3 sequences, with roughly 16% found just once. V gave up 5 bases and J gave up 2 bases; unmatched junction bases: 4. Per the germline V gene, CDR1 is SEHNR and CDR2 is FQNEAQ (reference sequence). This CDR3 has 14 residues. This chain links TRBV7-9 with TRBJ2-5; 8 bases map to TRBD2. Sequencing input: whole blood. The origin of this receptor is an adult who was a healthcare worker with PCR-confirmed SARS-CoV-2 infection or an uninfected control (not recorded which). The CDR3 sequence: CASSPAGEQETQYF. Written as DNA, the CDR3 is TGTGCCAGCAGCCCAGCGGGAGAACAAGAGACCCAGTACTTC. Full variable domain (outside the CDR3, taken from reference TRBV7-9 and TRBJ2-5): DTGVSQNPRHKITKRGQNVTFRCDPISEHNRLYWYRQTLGQGPEFLTYFQNEAQLEKSRLLSDRFSAERPKGSFSTLEIQRTEQGDSAMYLCASSPAGEQETQYFGPGTRLLVL.